This T cell receptor (beta chain) emerged from a study of cytomegalovirus exposure and HLA in healthy donors. Findings and caveats of the study: Clusters of TCRs from the first cohort tended to co-occur in the roughly 120 validation repertoires (as a later analysis found). Accounts indicate the classifier identified cytomegalovirus status with strong specificity and sensitivity. Investigators reported 150 to 200 TCR beta chains as tied to cytomegalovirus.

As to this clone: Its antigen remains unidentified.

There are 14 residues in the CDR3. Germline V gene lookup returns CDR1 SGHNT and CDR2 YENEEA. V lost 0 bases to trimming and J lost 4 bases, with 9 bases between them. Clones were read by immunoSEQ multiplex PCR, and TCRdb kept only the in-frame ones, dropping some. The sample holds 80,000 to 90,000 clones; about 96% are singletons and the top ten take 0.78%. The gene calls are TRBV11-3 and TRBJ1-1; no clear D. This sequence was found in a man aged 18 to 29 in good health and CMV-seronegative. Sequencing used PBMCs. The CDR3 region has the DNA TGTGCCAGCAGCTTAGATCGTTCGGGCACTGAAGCTTTCTTT. Translated, it gives CASSLDRSGTEAFF.